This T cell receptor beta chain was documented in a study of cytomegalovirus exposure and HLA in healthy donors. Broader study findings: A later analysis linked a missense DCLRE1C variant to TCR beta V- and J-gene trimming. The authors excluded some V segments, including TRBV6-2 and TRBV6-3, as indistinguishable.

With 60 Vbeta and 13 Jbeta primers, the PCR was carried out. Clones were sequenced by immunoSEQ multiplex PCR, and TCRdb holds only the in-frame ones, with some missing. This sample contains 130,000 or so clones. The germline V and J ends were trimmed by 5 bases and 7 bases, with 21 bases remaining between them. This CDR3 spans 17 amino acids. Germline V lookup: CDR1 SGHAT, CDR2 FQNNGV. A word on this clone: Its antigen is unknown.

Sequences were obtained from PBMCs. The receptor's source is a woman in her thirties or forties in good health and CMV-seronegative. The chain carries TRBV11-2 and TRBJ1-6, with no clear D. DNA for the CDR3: TGTGCCAGCAGCCAATCCCGGGTCGGGGTGAGGAATTCACCCCTCCACTTT. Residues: CASSQSRVGVRNSPLHF.